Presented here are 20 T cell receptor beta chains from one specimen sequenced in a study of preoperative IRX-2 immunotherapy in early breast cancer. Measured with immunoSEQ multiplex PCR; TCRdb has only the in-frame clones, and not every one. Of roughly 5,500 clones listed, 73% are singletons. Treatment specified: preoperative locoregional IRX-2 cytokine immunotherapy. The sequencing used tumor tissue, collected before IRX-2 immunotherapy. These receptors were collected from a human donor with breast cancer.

CDR3 sequence reads: CATSRRLGRKSSGANVLTF. The CDR3 DNA sequence: TGTGCCACCAGCAGACGGTTGGGACGGAAAAGCTCTGGGGCCAACGTCCTGACTTTC. The chain has TRBV15 and TRBJ2-6; D might be TRBD1 or TRBD2, each matching 5 bases. Germline CDR1 and CDR2: LNHNV and YYDKDF (reference sequence). The CDR3 extends over 19 amino acids. V lost 2 bases, J lost 0 bases, and 17 bases lay in between.

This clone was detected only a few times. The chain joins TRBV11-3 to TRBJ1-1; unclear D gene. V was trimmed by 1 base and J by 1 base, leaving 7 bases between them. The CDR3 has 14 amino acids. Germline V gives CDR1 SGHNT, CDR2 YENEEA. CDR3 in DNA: TGTGCCAGCAGCTTAGGCAGTAAGAACACTGAAGCTTTCTTT. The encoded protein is CASSLGSKNTEAFF.

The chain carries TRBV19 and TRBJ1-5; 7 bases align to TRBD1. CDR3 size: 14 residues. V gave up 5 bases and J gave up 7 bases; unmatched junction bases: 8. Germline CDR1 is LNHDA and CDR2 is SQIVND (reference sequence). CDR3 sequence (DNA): TGTGCCAGTAGTCTCGAACAGGGGCGACAGCCCCAGCATTTT. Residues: CASSLEQGRQPQHF. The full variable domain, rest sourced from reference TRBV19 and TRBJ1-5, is DGGITQSPKYLFRKEGQNVTLSCEQNLNHDAMYWYRQDPGQGLRLIYYSQIVNDFQKGDIAEGYSVSREKKESFPLTVTSAQKNPTAFYLCASSLEQGRQPQHFGDGTRLSIL.

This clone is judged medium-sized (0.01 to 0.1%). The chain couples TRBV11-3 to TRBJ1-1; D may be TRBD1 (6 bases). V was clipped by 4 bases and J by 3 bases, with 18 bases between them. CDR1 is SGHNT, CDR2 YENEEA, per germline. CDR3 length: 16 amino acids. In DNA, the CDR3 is TGTGCCAGCAGCTCCGGCCTCAGGGGTTCGGACACTGAAGCTTTCTTT. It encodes CASSSGLRGSDTEAFF.

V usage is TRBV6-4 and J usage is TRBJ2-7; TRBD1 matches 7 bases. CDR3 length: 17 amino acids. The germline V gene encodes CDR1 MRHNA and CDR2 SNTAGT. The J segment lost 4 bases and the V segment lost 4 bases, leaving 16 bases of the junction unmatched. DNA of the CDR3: TGTGCCAGCAGTGGAGTGATCCGGGACAGTCGGAGTTACGAGCAGTACTTC. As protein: CASSGVIRDSRSYEQYF.

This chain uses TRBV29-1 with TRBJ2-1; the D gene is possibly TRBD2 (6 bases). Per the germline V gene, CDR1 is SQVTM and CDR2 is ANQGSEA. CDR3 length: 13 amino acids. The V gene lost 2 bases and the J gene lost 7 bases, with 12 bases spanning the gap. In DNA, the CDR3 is TGCAGCGTTGAAAGAGGGACTTGGAATGAGCAGTTCTTC. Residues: CSVERGTWNEQFF.

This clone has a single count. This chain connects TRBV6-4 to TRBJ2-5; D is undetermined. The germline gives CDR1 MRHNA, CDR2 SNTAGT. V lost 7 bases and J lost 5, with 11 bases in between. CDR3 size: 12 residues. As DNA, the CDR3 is TGTGCCAGCACGGGCAGCGTGGAGACCCAGTACTTC. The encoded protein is CASTGSVETQYF.

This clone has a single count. CDR3 in DNA: TGCGCCAGCAGGCCCGGGACTAGCGGGAGGGCCGACGAGCAGTACTTC. Translated: CASRPGTSGRADEQYF. This sequence joins TRBV5-1 and TRBJ2-7; TRBD2 agrees at 16 bases. This CDR3 has 16 amino acids. CDR1 is SGHRS, CDR2 YFSETQ, per germline. V was clipped by 5 bases and J by 5 bases; unmatched bases: 7.

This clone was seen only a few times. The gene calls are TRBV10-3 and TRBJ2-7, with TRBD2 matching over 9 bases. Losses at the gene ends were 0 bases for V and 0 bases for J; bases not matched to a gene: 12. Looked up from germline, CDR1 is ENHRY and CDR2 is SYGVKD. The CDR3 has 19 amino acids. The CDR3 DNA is TGTGCCATCAGTGAGTCGCGCCTAGCGGGATACTCATACTCCTACGAGCAGTACTTC. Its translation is CAISESRLAGYSYSYEQYF.

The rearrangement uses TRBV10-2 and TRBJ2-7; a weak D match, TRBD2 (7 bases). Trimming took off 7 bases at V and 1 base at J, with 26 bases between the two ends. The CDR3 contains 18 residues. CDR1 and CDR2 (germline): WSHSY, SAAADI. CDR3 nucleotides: TGCGCCAGCACCCCAAATCCGGGGGGCACGACGGGGTCCTACGAGCAGTACTTC. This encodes CASTPNPGGTTGSYEQYF.

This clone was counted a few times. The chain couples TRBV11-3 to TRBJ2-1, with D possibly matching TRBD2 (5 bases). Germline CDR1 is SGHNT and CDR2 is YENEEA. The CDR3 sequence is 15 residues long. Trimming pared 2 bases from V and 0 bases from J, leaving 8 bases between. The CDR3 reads CASSLSGSSYNEQFF. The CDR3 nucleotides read TGTGCCAGCAGCTTAAGCGGAAGCTCCTACAATGAGCAGTTCTTC.

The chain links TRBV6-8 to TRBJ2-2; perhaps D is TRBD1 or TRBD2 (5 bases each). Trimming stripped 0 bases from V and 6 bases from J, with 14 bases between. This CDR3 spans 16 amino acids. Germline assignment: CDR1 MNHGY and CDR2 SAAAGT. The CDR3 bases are TGTGCCAGCAGTTACTCGTACTTAGAGGGGCCCGGGGAGCTGTTTTTT. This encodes CASSYSYLEGPGELFF.

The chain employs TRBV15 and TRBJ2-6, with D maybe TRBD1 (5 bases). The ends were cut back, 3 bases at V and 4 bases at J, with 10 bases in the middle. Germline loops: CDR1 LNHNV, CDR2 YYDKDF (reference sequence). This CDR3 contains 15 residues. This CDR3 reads CATSSTGSGANVLTF. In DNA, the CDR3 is TGTGCCACCAGCAGTACAGGATCAGGGGCCAACGTCCTGACTTTC.

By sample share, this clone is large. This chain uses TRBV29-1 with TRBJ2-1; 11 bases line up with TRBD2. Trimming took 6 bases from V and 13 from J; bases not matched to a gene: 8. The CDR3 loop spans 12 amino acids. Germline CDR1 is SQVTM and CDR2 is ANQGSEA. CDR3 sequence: CSVGTSGTLQFF. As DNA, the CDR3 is TGCAGCGTCGGGACTAGCGGAACTTTACAGTTCTTC.

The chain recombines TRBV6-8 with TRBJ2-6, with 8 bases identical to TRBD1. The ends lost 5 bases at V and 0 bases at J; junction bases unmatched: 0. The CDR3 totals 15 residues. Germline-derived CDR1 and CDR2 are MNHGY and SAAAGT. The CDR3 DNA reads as TGTGCCAGCAGTGACAGGGGCTCTGGGGCCAACGTCCTGACTTTC. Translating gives CASSDRGSGANVLTF.

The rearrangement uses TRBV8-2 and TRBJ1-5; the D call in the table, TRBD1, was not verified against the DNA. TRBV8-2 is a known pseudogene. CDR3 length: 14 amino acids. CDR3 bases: TGTGCCAGCAGTTTCCGGGACAGGTTCCAGCCCCAGCATTTT. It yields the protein CASSFRDRFQPQHF.

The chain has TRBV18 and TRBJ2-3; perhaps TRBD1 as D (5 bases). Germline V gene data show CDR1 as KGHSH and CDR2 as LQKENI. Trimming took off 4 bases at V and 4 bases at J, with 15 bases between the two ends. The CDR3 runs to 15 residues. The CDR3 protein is CASSQQVQVADTQYF. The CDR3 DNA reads TGTGCCAGCTCACAACAAGTACAGGTGGCAGATACGCAGTATTTT.

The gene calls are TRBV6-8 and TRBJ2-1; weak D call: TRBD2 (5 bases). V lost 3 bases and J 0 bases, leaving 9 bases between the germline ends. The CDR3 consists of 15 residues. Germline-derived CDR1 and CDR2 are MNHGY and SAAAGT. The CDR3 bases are TGTGCCAGCAGTTATACGGGAATCTCCTACAATGAGCAGTTCTTC. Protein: CASSYTGISYNEQFF.

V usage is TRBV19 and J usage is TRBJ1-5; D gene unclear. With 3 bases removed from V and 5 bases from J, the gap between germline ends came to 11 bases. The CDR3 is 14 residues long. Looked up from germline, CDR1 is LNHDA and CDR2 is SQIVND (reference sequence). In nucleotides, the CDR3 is TGTGCCAGTAGTATTCGGGGTATTGATCAGCCCCAGCATTTT. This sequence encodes CASSIRGIDQPQHF.

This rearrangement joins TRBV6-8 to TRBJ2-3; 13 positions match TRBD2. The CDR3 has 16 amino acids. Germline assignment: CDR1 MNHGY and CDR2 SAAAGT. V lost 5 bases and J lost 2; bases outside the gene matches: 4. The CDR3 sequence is CASSGGLAGPTDTQYF. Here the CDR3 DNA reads TGTGCCAGCAGTGGGGGACTAGCGGGACCCACAGATACGCAGTATTTT.